These T cell receptor beta chains were read from a single sample in a study of spatial heterogeneity in lung cancer. TCRdb passed the 5' RACE reads through MiXCR, listing each CDR3 protein once. The data hold about 25,000 distinct CDR3 sequences, with 5.5% to 8% observed a single time. The starting material was PBMCs, obtained at surgery. These receptors originate from a male donor with early-stage non-small cell lung cancer. Both conserved end residues are part of each CDR3. D genes are given only for firm matches. Rows give clone size only sometimes, using once, few, many, or a class for an expanded clone.

v_call	j_call	cdr3_length	d_call	clone_size	cdr3_aa	cdr3_nt
TRBV5-1	TRBJ1-1	16	TRBD1	-	CASSSGTGGAGTEAFF	TGCGCCAGCAGCTCCGGGACAGGGGGCGCAGGCACTGAAGCTTTCTTT
TRBV20-1	TRBJ1-3	11	-	many	CSAQIGNTIYF	TGCAGTGCCCAAATAGGAAACACCATATATTTT
TRBV5-5	TRBJ2-1	15	-	-	CASSLQRALVNEQFF	TGTGCCAGCAGCTTGCAGCGGGCGCTCGTCAATGAGCAGTTCTTC
TRBV29-1	TRBJ2-5	14	-	few	CSADAGDIQETQYF	TGCAGCGCCGACGCGGGGGACATCCAAGAGACCCAGTACTTC
TRBV6-5	TRBJ2-3	14	-	medium-sized	CASSLGGGTDTQYF	TGTGCCAGCAGTCTAGGCGGGGGCACAGATACGCAGTATTTT
TRBV7-3	TRBJ1-5	13	-	many	CASSPDVGQPQHF	TGTGCCAGCAGCCCGGATGTCGGGCAGCCCCAGCATTTT
TRBV5-5	TRBJ1-2	15	-	few	CASTKTTDTNYGYTF	TGTGCCAGCACCAAGACGACAGACACTAACTATGGCTACACCTTC
TRBV20-1	TRBJ1-1	14	TRBD1	many	CSARDDRGFTEAFF	TGCAGTGCTAGAGATGACAGGGGATTCACTGAAGCTTTCTTT
TRBV20-1	TRBJ1-6	17	TRBD1	few	CSARDEGQGSDNSPLHF	TGCAGTGCTAGAGATGAGGGACAGGGGAGCGATAATTCACCCCTCCACTTT
TRBV5-8	TRBJ1-2	14	TRBD1	many	CASTHRGVNYGYTF	TGTGCCAGCACTCACAGGGGAGTAAACTATGGCTACACCTTC
TRBV28	TRBJ2-5	14	-	-	CASASSGTIQTQYF	TGTGCCAGCGCCTCTTCCGGGACCATACAGACCCAGTACTTC
TRBV27	TRBJ2-7	18	-	-	CASSPGGPYSLGSYEQYF	TGTGCCAGCAGTCCTGGTGGGCCTTATTCGTTAGGCTCCTACGAGCAGTACTTC
TRBV12-3/TRBV12-4	TRBJ2-1	14	-	-	CASTPLGKVNEQFF	TGTGCCAGCACCCCTTTGGGTAAGGTTAATGAGCAGTTCTTC
TRBV5-1	TRBJ1-1	13	-	-	CASRAPGNTEAFF	TGCGCCAGCAGGGCCCCCGGGAACACTGAAGCTTTCTTT
TRBV11-2	TRBJ1-2	12	-	many	CASRSPLVGYTF	TGTGCCAGCAGGTCACCACTGGTTGGCTACACCTTC
TRBV28	TRBJ2-7	15	-	many	CASIKSLWYTYEQYF	TGTGCCAGCATAAAGTCCCTCTGGTACACCTACGAGCAGTACTTC
TRBV6-4	TRBJ2-3	14	-	many	CATGEGGNTDTQYF	TGTGCCACCGGAGAAGGGGGGAACACAGATACGCAGTATTTT
TRBV5-1	TRBJ2-1	18	-	-	CASSLAGLAGPMVNEQFF	TGCGCCAGCAGCTTGGCCGGGCTAGCCGGGCCGATGGTCAATGAGCAGTTCTTC
TRBV7-3	TRBJ2-6	14	-	many	CASSPISGANVLTF	TGTGCCAGCAGCCCAATCTCTGGGGCCAACGTCCTGACTTTC
TRBV28	TRBJ2-6	13	-	medium-sized	CASSLSGANVLTF	TGTGCCAGCAGTTTATCCGGGGCCAACGTCCTGACTTTC
TRBV14	TRBJ2-1	17	TRBD2	-	CASSQVVRTSGSDEQFF	TGTGCCAGCAGCCAAGTAGTCCGGACTAGCGGGAGCGATGAGCAGTTCTTC
TRBV6-1	TRBJ1-5	17	-	many	CASRSPPGTPSNQPQHF	TGTGCCAGCAGATCACCCCCCGGGACACCTAGCAATCAGCCCCAGCATTTT